What follows are 24 T cell receptor beta chains derived from one specimen sequenced in a study of control samples from healthy donors and cancer patients. The assay was immunoSEQ multiplex PCR, and TCRdb's table has in-frame clones only and misses some. Of approximately 35,000 clones listed, approximately 93% are singletons. The sequencing input was PBMCs. These receptors came from a man aged 40-55 years with colorectal cancer.

The rearrangement joins TRBV7-2 to TRBJ1-5; D unresolved. CDR3 length: 13 residues. V was cut by 1 base and J by 7 bases, with 8 bases left in between. Germline V gives CDR1 SGHTA, CDR2 FQGNSA. CDR3 in DNA: TGTGCCAGCAGCTTAGTAGGATTCCAGCCCCAGCATTTT. As protein: CASSLVGFQPQHF.

The chain links TRBV6-2 or TRBV6-3 to TRBJ2-3; 10 bases fit TRBD2. Germline V gives CDR1 MNHEY, CDR2 SVGEGT. J gave up 4 bases and V 2 bases, and 9 bases lay outside the gene matches. CDR3 size: 17 residues. CDR3 in DNA: TGTGCCAGCAGTTACGCGGCAGCGGGGGGGAGATCAGATACGCAGTATTTT. Amino acids: CASSYAAAGGRSDTQYF.

This chain uses TRBV7-3 with TRBJ2-3; D remains ambiguous. V gave up 3 bases and J gave up 5 bases, with 6 bases separating them. CDR1 is SGHTA and CDR2 is FQGTGA in the germline V gene. The length of the CDR3 is 12 residues. The CDR3 DNA is TGTGCCAGCAGCTTCCGTGGAGATACGCAGTATTTT. As protein: CASSFRGDTQYF.

The rearrangement joins TRBV4-1 to TRBJ1-1; TRBD1 might be the D (5 bases). V gave up 1 base and J gave up 8 bases, with 14 bases separating them. Germline CDR1 is MGHRA and CDR2 is YSYEKL. This CDR3 comprises 14 residues. CDR3 coding DNA: TGCGCCAGCAGCCAAGGGCCCAGGGATTACGAAGCTTTCTTT. Amino acid sequence: CASSQGPRDYEAFF.

The chain carries TRBV5-4 and TRBJ2-2, with TRBD1 matching 9 bases. The length of the CDR3 is 15 residues. Germline CDR1 is SGHNT and CDR2 is YYREEE (reference sequence). After removal of 4 bases from V and 3 bases from J, the junction contained 4 bases not matched to a gene. The CDR3 is CASSTGQGHTGELFF. The CDR3 DNA reads TGTGCCAGCAGCACGGGACAGGGTCACACCGGGGAGCTGTTTTTT. The variable domain in full, with the rest retrieved from reference TRBV5-4 and TRBJ2-2, is ETGVTQSPTHLIKTRGQQVTLRCSSQSGHNTVSWYQQALGQGPQFIFQYYREEENGRGNFPPRFSGLQFPNYSSELNVNALELDDSALYLCASSTGQGHTGELFFGEGSRLTVL.

This chain uses TRBV12-2 with TRBJ1-1; the D segment call TRBD1 is taken from the table without a DNA check. TRBV12-2 is described as a pseudogene. There are 15 residues in the CDR3. As DNA, the CDR3 is TGTGCAAGTCGCTTAGTTTACATCCCGAACACTGAAGCTTTCTTT. Translated, it gives CASRLVYIPNTEAFF.

The rearrangement uses TRBV7-8 and TRBJ1-5; D possibly corresponds to TRBD1 (5 bases). CDR3 length equals 17 residues. Trimming removed 2 bases at V and 2 bases at J, with 16 bases between. Germline V gene sequence: CDR1 SGHVS, CDR2 FQNEAQ. The DNA for the CDR3 is TGTGCCAGCAGCTTACCACTGGGAGGGGTGGGCAATCAGCCCCAGCATTTT. Amino acids: CASSLPLGGVGNQPQHF.

The CDR3 DNA sequence: TGCGCCAGCAGCCAAGTGTGGACAGGGGATTACAATGAGCAGTTCTTC. Amino acid sequence: CASSQVWTGDYNEQFF. The rearrangement joins TRBV4-1 to TRBJ2-1, with 9 bases identical to TRBD1. The CDR3 sequence is 16 residues long. With 1 base clipped from V and 4 bases from J, the junction kept 5 bases outside the gene matches. The V gene's germline CDR1 is MGHRA and CDR2 YSYEKL.

This rearrangement joins TRBV9 to TRBJ2-1; 11 bases map to TRBD2. The CDR3 length is 17 residues. V dropped 0 bases and J dropped 10; count of bases not matched to a gene: 12. Looked up from germline, CDR1 is SGDLS and CDR2 is YYNGEE. The CDR3 sequence is CASSVGVSGGASREQFF. CDR3 DNA: TGTGCCAGCAGCGTAGGGGTTAGCGGGGGGGCGAGTCGGGAGCAGTTCTTC.

The chain has TRBV19 and TRBJ2-5, with D perhaps matching TRBD2 (5 bases). This CDR3 is 13 amino acids long. Germline CDR1 reads LNHDA; CDR2 reads SQIVND (reference sequence). Trimming took off 3 bases at V and 4 bases at J, with 9 bases between the two ends. The CDR3 DNA reads TGTGCCAGTAGTATTATCGCGGGAGAGACCCAGTACTTC. Its protein product is CASSIIAGETQYF.

V usage is TRBV7-2 and J usage is TRBJ2-5; 10 bases match TRBD2. Germline lookup yields CDR1 SGHTA and CDR2 FQGNSA. The CDR3 sequence is 13 residues long. Trimming took 9 bases from V and 1 from J; bases not matched to a gene: 2. CDR3 sequence reads: CASSGGIQETQYF. The CDR3 region has the DNA TGTGCCAGTAGCGGGGGGATCCAAGAGACCCAGTACTTC.

The V and J genes are TRBV19 and TRBJ1-2; no clear D. The V and J ends lost 7 bases and 5 bases respectively, with 11 bases between them. The CDR3 is made up of 12 amino acids. Germline V lookup: CDR1 LNHDA, CDR2 SQIVND (reference sequence). CDR3 amino acids: CASTVWGYGYTF. The DNA for the CDR3 is TGTGCCAGTACCGTCTGGGGTTATGGCTACACCTTC.

The chain combines TRBV18 with TRBJ2-7; a possible D gene is TRBD1 (5 bases). CDR3 length: 12 amino acids. The V gene lost 3 bases and the J gene lost 6 bases, with 9 bases spanning the gap. Germline loops: CDR1 KGHSH, CDR2 LQKENI. The chain's CDR3 is CASSPDSSEQYF. The CDR3 DNA follows: TGTGCCAGCTCACCTGACAGTTCCGAGCAGTACTTC.

This clone was seen just once. The chain employs TRBV14 and TRBJ1-1; 10 bases are shared with TRBD1. This CDR3 region has 15 residues. Trimming removed 4 bases from V and 3 bases from J; junction bases left unmatched: 5. Germline-derived CDR1 and CDR2 are SGHDN and FVKESK. The CDR3 sequence: CASSLQDRGYTEAFF. CDR3 nucleotide sequence: TGTGCCAGCAGCCTACAGGACAGGGGGTACACTGAAGCTTTCTTT.

V is TRBV5-1 and J is TRBJ2-7; TRBD1 aligns across 7 bases. The CDR3 runs 14 residues. The germline gives CDR1 SGHRS, CDR2 YFSETQ. V lost 4 bases to trimming and J lost 0 bases; unmatched junction nucleotides: 4. Here the CDR3 reads CASSQGDSSYEQYF. The CDR3 nucleotides are TGCGCCAGCAGCCAGGGGGACAGCTCCTACGAGCAGTACTTC.

The CDR3 bases are TGTGCCAGCAGCGCAACCGGGACTTACACCTACGAGCAGTACTTC. Translating it yields CASSATGTYTYEQYF. The rearrangement uses TRBV11-2 and TRBJ2-7, with TRBD2 as a possible D gene (6 bases). Germline V gene lookup returns CDR1 SGHAT and CDR2 FQNNGV. V shed 5 bases and J shed 2 bases, with 16 bases lying between them. This CDR3 region has 15 residues.

This chain connects TRBV29-1 to TRBJ1-2; the D gene is possibly TRBD1 (5 bases). Trimming cost V 2 bases and J 7 bases, with 11 bases left between them. CDR3 length: 12 residues. Germline V gene data show CDR1 as SQVTM and CDR2 as ANQGSEA. The CDR3 loop reads CSVETGTGGYTF. The CDR3 region has the DNA TGCAGCGTTGAAACTGGGACCGGTGGCTACACCTTC. Combining the CDR3 with reference TRBV29-1 and TRBJ1-2 gives the whole variable domain SAVISQKPSRDICQRGTSLTIQCQVDSQVTMMFWYRQQPGQSLTLIATANQGSEATYESGFVIDKFPISRPNLTFSTLTVSNMSPEDSSIYLCSVETGTGGYTFGSGTRLTVV.

V and J are TRBV19 and TRBJ1-2; D remains unclear. The CDR3 extends over 14 amino acids. The V end was cut by 5 bases, the J end by 3 bases, with 13 bases between. Looked up from germline, CDR1 is LNHDA and CDR2 is SQIVND (reference sequence). The CDR3 here is CASSAGFGDYGYTF. The CDR3 DNA sequence: TGTGCCAGTAGTGCCGGGTTTGGGGACTATGGCTACACCTTC.

The V and J genes are TRBV5-1 and TRBJ1-4; no definite D call. Trimming stripped 3 bases from V and 0 bases from J, with 9 bases between. Germline V gives CDR1 SGHRS, CDR2 YFSETQ. The CDR3 runs 15 residues. CDR3 sequence (DNA): TGCGCCAGCAGCTCCGCCGGATCAACTAATGAAAAACTGTTTTTT. Protein: CASSSAGSTNEKLFF.

CDR3 bases: TGTGCCAGAGCTAAAACTAGTTCCCCCCCCTACGAGCAGTACTTC. Translation gives CARAKTSSPPYEQYF. The chain recombines TRBV5-3 with TRBJ2-7; possibly TRBD2 for D (5 bases). TRBV5-3 is labeled an ORF, and its function is uncertain. The CDR3 spans 15 residues. V was cut by 7 bases and J by 2 bases, with 19 bases left in between.

The gene calls are TRBV30 and TRBJ1-1, with D unclear. The CDR3 totals 13 residues. The ends were cut back, 0 bases at V and 0 bases at J, with 5 bases in the middle. The germline gives CDR1 GTSNPN, CDR2 SVGIG (reference sequence). This CDR3 reads CAWSVAMNTEAFF. Here the CDR3 DNA reads TGTGCCTGGAGTGTAGCCATGAACACTGAAGCTTTCTTT.

The chain combines TRBV7-2 with TRBJ1-5, with D uncertain. The ends were cut back, 0 bases at V and 4 bases at J, with 7 bases in the middle. The germline V gene has CDR1 SGHTA and CDR2 FQGNSA. CDR3 length: 14 amino acids. The CDR3 is CASSLAHGNQPQHF. In DNA form, the CDR3 reads TGTGCCAGCAGCTTAGCGCATGGGAATCAGCCCCAGCATTTT.

The chain has TRBV2 and TRBJ2-7; 9 bases fit TRBD2. Germline assignment: CDR1 SNHLY and CDR2 FYNNEI. The V gene end was trimmed by 5 bases and the J gene end by 7 bases; junction bases not matched to a gene: 6. This CDR3 contains 13 residues. The CDR3 DNA follows: TGTGCCAGCAGTAGGACTAGCGTGGGTGAGCAGTACTTC. This encodes CASSRTSVGEQYF. The whole variable domain, remainder taken from reference TRBV2 and TRBJ2-7, is EPEVTQTPSHQVTQMGQEVILRCVPISNHLYFYWYRQILGQKVEFLVSFYNNEISEKSEIFDDQFSVERPDGSNFTLKIRSTKLEDSAMYFCASSRTSVGEQYFGPGTRLTVT.

The rearrangement joins TRBV30 to TRBJ2-1; 8 nucleotides align to TRBD2. This CDR3 spans 15 amino acids. The V and J ends lost 3 bases and 3 bases, in that order; junction bases with no gene match: 7. Germline V gene data show CDR1 as GTSNPN and CDR2 as SVGIG (reference sequence). CDR3 nucleotides: TGTGCCTGGAGCGGTTGGCGGGGGGACTACAATGAGCAGTTCTTC. Protein product: CAWSGWRGDYNEQFF. The whole variable domain, remainder taken from reference TRBV30 and TRBJ2-1, is SQTIHQWPATLVQPVGSPLSLECTVEGTSNPNLYWYRQAAGRGLQLLFYSVGIGQISSEVPQNLSASRPQDRQFILSSKKLLLSDSGFYLCAWSGWRGDYNEQFFGPGTRLTVL.